This paragraph covers one TCR beta chain sequence. Its antigen is still unknown. These data belong to a study of T-cell memory formation after mild COVID-19. The V segment lost 3 bases and the J segment 3 bases; nucleotides outside the gene matches: 1. CDR3 size: 15 residues. CDR1 is LNHDA and CDR2 is SQIVND in the germline V gene (reference sequence). Study outcomes and limitations: Day 15 to 85 contractors were CD4/CD8 balanced; later expanders leaned CD4+.

From 5'RACE with constant-segment primers came TCR alpha and TCR beta cDNA libraries that carried sample barcodes and UMIs. One entry per CDR3 protein results from TCRdb running MiXCR on the 5' RACE reads. The sample has approximately 180,000 distinct CDR3 sequences; around 15% are singletons. This TCR came from an adult woman who had mild COVID-19 (a few samples of this study predate the infection). Cell type and time point are not known. V gene TRBV19 combines with J gene TRBJ2-3; 12 bases align to TRBD2. The source material was PBMCs or a T cell subset sorted from them (not recorded which). The CDR3 nucleotides are TGTGCCAGTAGTATGGGACTAGCGGGTACAGATACGCAGTATTTT. This translates into CASSMGLAGTDTQYF.